These 11 T cell receptor beta chains were sequenced from one sample in a study of vaccination effects on CD4 cells after COVID-19. Antigen-specific CD4+ T cells were expanded with viral peptide pools in the ViraFEST assay before sequencing. CD4+ T cells were isolated after roughly nine days of culture. Nucleocapsid antibodies were negative in the vaccine recipients, who had never had SARS-CoV-2 infection. Assay used: immunoSEQ multiplex PCR; TCRdb lists only in-frame clones, some missing. The table lists over 55,000 clones, roughly 75% of them singletons. These receptors' antigens are unknown. Material: CD4+ T cells from PBMCs cultured with HCoV-OC43 spike peptides, obtained before COVID-19 vaccination. Specified subset: HCoV-OC43 spike overlapping peptide pool stimulation. Receptor source: a human donor who received a COVID-19 vaccine.

The chain recombines TRBV5-4 with TRBJ2-3, with 7 nucleotides matching TRBD1. CDR1 is SGHNT and CDR2 is YYREEE in the germline V gene (reference sequence). The V and J ends lost 0 bases and 3 bases, in that order; junction bases with no gene match: 4. The CDR3 runs 15 residues. The CDR3, as DNA: TGTGCCAGCAGCTTGGGAGACAGGGTTACAGATACGCAGTATTTT. Translating it yields CASSLGDRVTDTQYF.

In its sample, this clone was seen a few times. The chain recombines TRBV6-5 with TRBJ1-1; D gene ambiguous. The CDR3 is made up of 13 amino acids. The germline gives CDR1 MNHEY, CDR2 SVGAGI. Trimming took off 8 bases at V and 5 bases at J, with 15 bases between the two ends. Here the CDR3 reads CASRTGEWTEAFF. In nucleotides, the CDR3 is TGTGCCAGCCGAACGGGAGAGTGGACTGAAGCTTTCTTT.

This chain links TRBV19 with TRBJ1-1; D might be TRBD1 (5 bases). V lost 3 bases and J lost 12, with 23 bases in between. CDR1 and CDR2 from the germline V gene are LNHDA and SQIVND (reference sequence). This CDR3 is 15 amino acids long. The CDR3 sequence: CASSIRASDPPLTFF. The CDR3 nucleotides are TGTGCCAGTAGTATCAGGGCATCGGACCCGCCTTTGACTTTCTTT.

The J gene is TRBJ2-7, the V gene TRBV10-3; 9 positions agree with TRBD1. Trimming cost V 4 bases and J 2 bases; bases outside gene matches: 3. Germline V gene data show CDR1 as ENHRY and CDR2 as SYGVKD. CDR3 size: 14 residues. CDR3 in amino acids: CAISAGTGTYEQYV. The CDR3 region has the DNA TGTGCCATCAGTGCCGGGACAGGGACCTACGAGCAGTACGTC.

CDR3 DNA sequence: TGTGCCAGCAGCTTGAACAGACAAGAGACCCAGTACTTC. It is translated as CASSLNRQETQYF. V usage is TRBV5-5 and J usage is TRBJ2-5; D gene uncertain. Germline-derived CDR1 and CDR2 are SGHKS and YYEKEE (reference sequence). Trimming removed 1 base from V and 2 bases from J, with 6 bases in between. The length of the CDR3 is 13 residues.

The chain combines TRBV6-5 with TRBJ1-4, with D possibly being TRBD1 (6 bases). Germline V gene data show CDR1 as MNHEY and CDR2 as SVGAGI. The CDR3 sequence is 15 residues long. Trimming took 5 bases from V and 0 from J, leaving 10 bases between them. CDR3 nucleotide sequence: TGTGCCAGCAGTCGCAACAGGGCAACTAATGAAAAACTGTTTTTT. Amino acid sequence: CASSRNRATNEKLFF.

This clone was counted only a few times. The rearrangement uses TRBV11-2 and TRBJ1-1; D unresolved. The CDR3 runs 14 residues. Germline loops: CDR1 SGHAT, CDR2 FQNNGV. V was shortened by 5 bases and J by 0 bases, with 10 bases between the two germline ends. CDR3 residues: CASSNRRMNTEAFF. CDR3 sequence (DNA): TGTGCCAGCAGCAATAGACGGATGAACACTGAAGCTTTCTTT.

The chain links TRBV3-1 (or the pseudogene TRBV3-2) to TRBJ1-1, with 9 positions matching TRBD1. CDR1 and CDR2 from the germline V gene are LGHDT and YNNKEL (reference sequence). CDR3 length: 13 residues. V was pared by 4 bases and J by 5 bases, with 2 bases of the junction left unmatched. The CDR3 DNA reads as TGTGCCAGCAGCCCCGGGACAGGGACTGAAGCTTTCTTT. Translation: CASSPGTGTEAFF.

On this clone: The sample has other DNA sequences that encode this CDR3 too. J is TRBJ2-3 and V is TRBV6-5; 8 bases line up with TRBD2. Trimming cost V 4 bases and J 0 bases; bases outside gene matches: 3. This CDR3 spans 15 amino acids. In germline, CDR1 is MNHEY, CDR2 SVGAGI. As DNA, the CDR3 is TGTGCCAGCAGTTTCTTAGCGGGGAGCACAGATACGCAGTATTTT. It encodes CASSFLAGSTDTQYF.

This chain joins TRBV4-1 and TRBJ2-5; D is unresolved. CDR3 length: 12 amino acids. V was cut by 1 base and J by 3 bases, with 3 bases left in between. Germline V gene data show CDR1 as MGHRA and CDR2 as YSYEKL. The DNA for the CDR3 is TGCGCCAGCAGCCAAGGCAAAGAGACCCAGTACTTC. This encodes CASSQGKETQYF.

The genes are TRBV28 and TRBJ1-4; D ambiguous. The CDR3 has 14 amino acids. V was trimmed by 5 bases and J by 7 bases, leaving 14 bases between them. Germline CDR1 is MDHEN and CDR2 is SYDVKM. CDR3 bases: TGTGCCAGCAGTGCGACTTTGGGCGGTGAAAAACTGTTTTTT. This codes for CASSATLGGEKLFF.